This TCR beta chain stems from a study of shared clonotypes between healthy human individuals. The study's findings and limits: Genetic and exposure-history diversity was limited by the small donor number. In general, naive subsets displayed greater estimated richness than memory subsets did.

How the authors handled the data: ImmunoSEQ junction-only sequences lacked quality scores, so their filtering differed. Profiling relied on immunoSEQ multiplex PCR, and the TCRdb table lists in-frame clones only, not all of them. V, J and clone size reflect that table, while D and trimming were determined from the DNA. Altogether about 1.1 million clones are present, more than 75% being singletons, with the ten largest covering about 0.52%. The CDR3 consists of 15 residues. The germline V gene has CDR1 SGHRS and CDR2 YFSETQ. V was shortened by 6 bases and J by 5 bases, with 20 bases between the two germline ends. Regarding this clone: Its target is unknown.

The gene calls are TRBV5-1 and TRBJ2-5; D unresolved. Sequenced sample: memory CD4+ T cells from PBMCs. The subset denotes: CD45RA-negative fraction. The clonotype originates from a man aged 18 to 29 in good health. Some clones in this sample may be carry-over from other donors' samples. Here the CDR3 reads CASIGPGGPVETQYF. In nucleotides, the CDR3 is TGCGCCAGCATCGGGCCAGGCGGTCCCGTTGAGACCCAGTACTTC. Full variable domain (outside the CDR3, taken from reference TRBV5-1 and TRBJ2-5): KAGVTQTPRYLIKTRGQQVTLSCSPISGHRSVSWYQQTPGQGLQFLFEYFSETQRNKGNFPGRFSGRQFSNSRSEMNVSTLELGDSALYLCASIGPGGPVETQYFGPGTRLLVL.